This T cell receptor (beta chain) originates from a study of early T cells in non-severe SARS-CoV-2 infection. Germline V lookup: CDR1 SGHVS, CDR2 FNYEAQ. Trimming removed 1 base at V and 1 base at J, with 8 bases between. The CDR3 length is 14 residues. TCRdb used MiXCR to reprocess the 5' RACE reads, holding one entry per CDR3 protein. The repertoire holds tens of thousands of distinct CDR3 sequences, with around 6% as singletons. V usage is TRBV7-6 and J usage is TRBJ2-7; a weak D match, TRBD1 (5 bases). This TCR was sampled from an adult who was a healthcare worker with PCR-confirmed SARS-CoV-2 infection or an uninfected control (not recorded which). The sequencing input was whole blood. As DNA, the CDR3 is TGTGCCAGCAGCTTAGGGACAAAGTCCTACGAGCAGTACTTC. Amino acids: CASSLGTKSYEQYF.